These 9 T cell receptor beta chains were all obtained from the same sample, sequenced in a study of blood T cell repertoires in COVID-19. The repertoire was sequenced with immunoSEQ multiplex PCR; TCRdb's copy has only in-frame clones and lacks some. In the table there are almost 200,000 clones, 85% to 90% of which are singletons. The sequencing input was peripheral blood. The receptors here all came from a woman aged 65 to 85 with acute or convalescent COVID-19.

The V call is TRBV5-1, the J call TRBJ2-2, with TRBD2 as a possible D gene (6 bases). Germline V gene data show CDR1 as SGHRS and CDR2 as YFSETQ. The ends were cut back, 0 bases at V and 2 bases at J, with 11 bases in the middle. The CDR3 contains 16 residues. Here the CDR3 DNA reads TGCGCCAGCAGCTTGGACGGCGGGGTTAACACCGGGGAGCTGTTTTTT. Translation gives CASSLDGGVNTGELFF.

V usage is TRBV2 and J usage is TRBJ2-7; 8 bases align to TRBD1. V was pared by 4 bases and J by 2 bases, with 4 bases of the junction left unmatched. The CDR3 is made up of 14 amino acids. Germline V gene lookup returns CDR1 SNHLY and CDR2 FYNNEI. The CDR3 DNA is TGTGCCAGCAGTGTAGACAGGGGAGCCTACGAGCAGTACTTC. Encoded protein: CASSVDRGAYEQYF. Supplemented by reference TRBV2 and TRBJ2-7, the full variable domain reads EPEVTQTPSHQVTQMGQEVILRCVPISNHLYFYWYRQILGQKVEFLVSFYNNEISEKSEIFDDQFSVERPDGSNFTLKIRSTKLEDSAMYFCASSVDRGAYEQYFGPGTRLTVT.

CDR3 in amino acids: CASSFIVGGAGEKLFF. DNA of the CDR3: TGTGCCAGCAGTTTTATCGTCGGGGGGGCCGGGGAAAAACTGTTTTTT. V gene TRBV6-6 combines with J gene TRBJ1-4, with D possibly matching TRBD1 (6 bases). The germline V gene has CDR1 MNHNY and CDR2 SVGAGI (reference sequence). This CDR3 has 16 residues. V was clipped by 4 bases and J by 8 bases, with 20 bases between them.

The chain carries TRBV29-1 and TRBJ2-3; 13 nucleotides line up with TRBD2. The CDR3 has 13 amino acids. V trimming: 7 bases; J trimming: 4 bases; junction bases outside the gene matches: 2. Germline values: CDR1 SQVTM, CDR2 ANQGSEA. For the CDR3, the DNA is TGCAGCGCCGGACTAGCGGGAGCAGATACGCAGTATTTT. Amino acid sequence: CSAGLAGADTQYF.

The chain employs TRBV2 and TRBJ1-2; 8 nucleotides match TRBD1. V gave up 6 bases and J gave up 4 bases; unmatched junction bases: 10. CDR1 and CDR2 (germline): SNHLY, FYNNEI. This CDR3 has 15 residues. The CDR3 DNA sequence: TGTGCCAGCAGACCAGCAGGGGGCGAGGGCTATGGCTACACCTTC. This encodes CASRPAGGEGYGYTF.

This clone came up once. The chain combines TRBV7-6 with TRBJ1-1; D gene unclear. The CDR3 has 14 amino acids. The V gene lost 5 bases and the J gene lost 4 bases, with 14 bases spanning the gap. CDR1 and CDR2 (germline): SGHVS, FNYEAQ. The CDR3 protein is CASSVMGVTTEAFF. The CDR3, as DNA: TGTGCCAGCAGCGTGATGGGAGTAACCACTGAAGCTTTCTTT.

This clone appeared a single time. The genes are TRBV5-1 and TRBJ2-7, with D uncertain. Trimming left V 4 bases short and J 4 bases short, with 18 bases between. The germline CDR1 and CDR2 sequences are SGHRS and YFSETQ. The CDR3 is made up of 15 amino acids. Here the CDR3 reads CASSPGFEAFYEQYF. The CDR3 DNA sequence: TGCGCCAGCAGCCCCGGTTTTGAGGCTTTTTACGAGCAGTACTTC. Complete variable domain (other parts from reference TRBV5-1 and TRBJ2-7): KAGVTQTPRYLIKTRGQQVTLSCSPISGHRSVSWYQQTPGQGLQFLFEYFSETQRNKGNFPGRFSGRQFSNSRSEMNVSTLELGDSALYLCASSPGFEAFYEQYFGPGTRLTVT.

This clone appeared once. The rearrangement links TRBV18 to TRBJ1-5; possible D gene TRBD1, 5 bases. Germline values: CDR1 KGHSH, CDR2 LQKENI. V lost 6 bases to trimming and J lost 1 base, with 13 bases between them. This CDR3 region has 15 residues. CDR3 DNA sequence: TGTGCCAGCTCCCCGGACGGACAAAGCAATCAGCCCCAGCATTTT. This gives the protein CASSPDGQSNQPQHF.

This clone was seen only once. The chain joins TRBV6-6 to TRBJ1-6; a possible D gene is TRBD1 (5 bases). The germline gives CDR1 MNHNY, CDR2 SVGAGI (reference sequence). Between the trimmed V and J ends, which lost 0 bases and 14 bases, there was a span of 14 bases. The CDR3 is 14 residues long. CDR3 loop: CASSYSGQRGALHF. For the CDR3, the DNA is TGTGCCAGCAGTTACTCCGGGCAACGGGGGGCCCTCCACTTT.